One TCR beta chain is described in this entry. Its matching antigen is unknown. The data are from a study of T-cell memory formation after mild COVID-19. Study-wide context: The two donors had largely donor-specific TCR clusters.

This CDR3 region has 14 residues. V shed 5 bases, J shed 2 bases, and the junction held 5 bases outside the gene matches. Germline loops: CDR1 SEHNR, CDR2 FQNEAQ (reference sequence). Researchers used 5'RACE with constant-segment primers to make TCR alpha and TCR beta cDNA libraries that carry sample barcodes and UMIs. TCRdb analysed the 5' RACE reads with MiXCR anew, one entry per CDR3 protein. The sample carries under 300,000 distinct CDR3 sequences, about 17% recorded once. Study results and limitations: Among clones peaking at day 37 in the second wave, SARS-CoV-2 specificity remained unconfirmed.

The V call is TRBV7-9, the J call TRBJ1-2; 7 positions match TRBD1. The sequence came from a man in his late teens or twenties who had mild COVID-19 (a few samples of this study predate the infection). Cell type and time point are not known. Specimen: PBMCs or a T cell subset sorted from them (not recorded which). The CDR3 nucleotides read TGTGCCAGCAGCACGCCGGGACAGAACTATGGCTACACCTTC. It yields the protein CASSTPGQNYGYTF.